What follows is one TCR beta chain and its context. What antigen it recognizes has not been identified. Base qualities were left out, and no much larger clone turns up one base away. Library preparation employed the immunoSEQ multiplex PCR assay. TCRdb obtained this table from immuneACCESS and retained in-frame rearrangements with V and J assigned. These tables miss some clones; where compared with another copy, unresolved V genes account for less than half of the shortfall, and the remainder is unexplained. The sample table shows 90,000 or so clones, and around nine tenths are seen once. Together, the top ten hold about 8.6% of the sample. The data were obtained in a study of control samples from healthy donors and cancer patients (dated by TCRdb to 2020 to 2021). Including cysteine and phenylalanine, the CDR3 has 14 amino acids. The CDR3 DNA has 42 bases and is translated from base 1. Via the germline V gene, CDR1 is MGHDK and CDR2 SYGVNS. V is reduced by 6 bases and J by 4 bases, leaving a spacing of 15 bases between them.

The TCR sequence derives from a woman aged 45-65 years with colorectal cancer. Recombination joined TRBV25-1 with TRBJ1-1, with no confident D gene call. The material sequenced was PBMCs. The nucleotide sequence is TGTGCCAGCAGCCCGAGTGGAGGTCCCACTGAAGCTTTCTTT. It specifies CASSPSGGPTEAFF.